These 28 T cell receptor beta chains were all obtained from the same sample, sequenced in a study of shared clonotypes between healthy human individuals. Here immunoSEQ multiplex PCR was the method, and the copy in TCRdb shows in-frame clones only, minus some. This sample has fewer than 1 million clones, with around 96% found just once. Terminally differentiated effector memory CD45RA+ cells were excluded by CCR7 positive selection of CD45RO-negative cells. Sample: naive CD8+ T cells sorted from blood. The receptors stem from a man in his thirties or forties in good health.

This rearrangement joins TRBV4-1 to TRBJ1-1, with no clear D. The CDR3 is made up of 11 amino acids. V lost 2 bases to trimming and J lost 11 bases, with 9 bases between them. The germline gives CDR1 MGHRA, CDR2 YSYEKL. CDR3 sequence (DNA): TGCGCCAGCAGCCAACTCGATCAGGCTTTCTTT. It specifies CASSQLDQAFF.

A word on this clone: Distinct nucleotide sequences in the sample also encode this CDR3. The chain uses TRBV7-9 and TRBJ2-1, with D uncertain. Trimming shortened V by 5 bases and J by 7 bases, and 6 bases separated the two germline ends. The CDR3 length is 11 residues. Germline values: CDR1 SEHNR, CDR2 FQNEAQ (reference sequence). The CDR3 bases are TGTGCCAGCAGCAGTACAAATGAGCAGTTCTTC. Translated, it gives CASSSTNEQFF.

This clone has only one observation. This chain uses TRBV5-1 with TRBJ1-2; D unresolved. Germline V gene data show CDR1 as SGHRS and CDR2 as YFSETQ. V lost 0 bases, J lost 2 bases, and 8 bases lay in between. The CDR3 loop spans 14 amino acids. CDR3 residues: CASSLEGRNYGYTF. CDR3 sequence (DNA): TGCGCCAGCAGCTTGGAGGGTCGGAACTATGGCTACACCTTC.

The gene calls are TRBV6-5 and TRBJ2-7; maybe TRBD2 (5 bases). V lost 0 bases, J lost 7 bases, and 13 bases lay in between. Germline CDR1 and CDR2: MNHEY and SVGAGI. The CDR3 is 14 amino acids. DNA for the CDR3: TGTGCCAGCAGTTACTCGGCTAGCCCTGGTGAGCAGTACTTC. Translation gives CASSYSASPGEQYF.

The CDR3 region is CASSLGGPTEAFF. The CDR3 coding sequence is TGTGCCAGCAGCTTGGGTGGGCCCACTGAAGCTTTCTTT. This rearrangement joins TRBV5-6 to TRBJ1-1; D remains unclear. Germline CDR1 is SGHDT and CDR2 is YYEEEE. The V gene lost 0 bases and the J gene lost 4 bases, with 7 bases spanning the gap. The length of the CDR3 is 13 residues.

This clone was detected only once. The rearrangement joins TRBV11-2 to TRBJ2-3; 10 bases match TRBD2. The trim removed 5 bases at V and 5 bases at J, leaving 10 bases unmatched. From germline, CDR1 is SGHAT and CDR2 FQNNGV. The CDR3 length is 16 residues. The CDR3 here is CASSLMLAGAVDTQYF. The CDR3 DNA reads TGTGCCAGCAGCCTAATGCTAGCGGGAGCTGTAGATACGCAGTATTTT.

In this sample, this clone turned up once. This chain uses TRBV15 with TRBJ2-7; 9 nucleotides match TRBD1. CDR3 length: 15 amino acids. The V gene's germline CDR1 is LNHNV and CDR2 YYDKDF (reference sequence). V shed 2 bases, J shed 5 bases, and the junction held 7 bases outside the gene matches. The CDR3 bases are TGTGCCACCAGCAGACCTCACAGGGGGCAACACGAGCAGTACTTC. This encodes CATSRPHRGQHEQYF.

The gene calls are TRBV11-2 and TRBJ2-5; D is undetermined. The CDR3 length is 16 residues. The V end was cut by 4 bases, the J end by 2 bases, with 17 bases between. Per germline, CDR1 SGHAT and CDR2 FQNNGV. The chain's CDR3 is CASSSTTLSEQETQYF. CDR3 DNA sequence: TGTGCCAGCAGCTCTACCACCCTATCCGAACAAGAGACCCAGTACTTC.

The chain couples TRBV6-6 to TRBJ2-1; 7 bases are a match to TRBD2. The CDR3 runs to 14 residues. The germline V gene encodes CDR1 MNHNY and CDR2 SVGAGI (reference sequence). Trimming removed 11 bases from V and 8 bases from J; junction bases left unmatched: 15. CDR3 DNA sequence: TGTGCCGGGAGTAGGGAGGGCCTTTTCGATGAGCAGTTCTTC. It is translated as CAGSREGLFDEQFF.

CDR3 coding DNA: TGTGCCAGCAGTTTCGGCCAGCCATACGAGCAGTACTTC. Translating it yields CASSFGQPYEQYF. The genes are TRBV27 and TRBJ2-7; D uncertain. V gave up 3 bases and J gave up 4 bases, with 10 bases separating them. The germline V gene encodes CDR1 MNHEY and CDR2 SMNVEV (reference sequence). This CDR3 has 13 amino acids.

V and J are TRBV27 and TRBJ2-3; D gene uncertain. The V end was cut by 6 bases, the J end by 4 bases, with 5 bases between. This CDR3 comprises 11 residues. Looked up from germline, CDR1 is MNHEY and CDR2 is SMNVEV (reference sequence). The chain's CDR3 is CASSRSDTQYF. The CDR3 DNA reads TGTGCCAGCAGCCGATCAGATACGCAGTATTTT.

The chain joins TRBV11-2 to TRBJ2-7, with D unresolved. Germline CDR1 SGHAT, CDR2 FQNNGV. The CDR3 contains 18 residues. V was cut by 0 bases and J by 1 base, with 19 bases left in between. CDR3 sequence reads: CASSLDMFPETSSYEQYF. Here the CDR3 DNA reads TGTGCCAGCAGCTTAGACATGTTTCCGGAGACCTCGTCCTACGAGCAGTACTTC.

This clone is a singleton in its sample. V gene TRBV7-2 combines with J gene TRBJ2-3, with 7 nucleotides matching TRBD2. The trim removed 8 bases at V and 3 bases at J, leaving 17 bases unmatched. The CDR3 is made up of 17 amino acids. Germline V gene data show CDR1 as SGHTA and CDR2 as FQGNSA. CDR3 in amino acids: CASGEGRVSGSTDTQYF. The DNA for the CDR3 is TGTGCCAGCGGGGAGGGCAGGGTTAGCGGGTCGACAGATACGCAGTATTTT.

The J gene is TRBJ2-7, the V gene TRBV10-2; D might be TRBD1 (6 bases). Trimming stripped 3 bases from V and 7 bases from J, with 13 bases between. The CDR3 runs to 13 residues. In germline, CDR1 is WSHSY, CDR2 SAAADI. CDR3 sequence reads: CASSDRGGWEQYF. The CDR3 DNA reads TGCGCCAGCAGTGATCGAGGGGGTTGGGAGCAGTACTTC.

V and J are TRBV28 and TRBJ2-7, with 7 nucleotides matching TRBD2. CDR1 is MDHEN and CDR2 is SYDVKM in the germline V gene. V dropped 10 bases and J dropped 4; count of bases not matched to a gene: 13. This CDR3 spans 14 amino acids. Here the CDR3 DNA reads TGTGCCACCAACCCGTTAGCGGGCTTTTACGAGCAGTACTTC. Its translation: CATNPLAGFYEQYF.

The CDR3 reads CASSSGTANYGYTF. In DNA form, the CDR3 reads TGTGCCAGCAGCTCGGGGACGGCGAACTATGGCTACACCTTC. The chain is built from TRBV13 and TRBJ1-2, with TRBD1 as a possible D gene (5 bases). The length of the CDR3 is 14 residues. From germline, CDR1 is PRHDT and CDR2 FYEKMQ (reference sequence). Trimming took off 4 bases at V and 2 bases at J, with 11 bases between the two ends.

The chain employs TRBV7-9 and TRBJ2-7; the match to TRBD2 covers 9 bases. The CDR3 is 18 amino acids. Germline V gives CDR1 SEHNR, CDR2 FQNEAQ (reference sequence). The J segment lost 4 bases and the V segment lost 1 base, leaving 14 bases of the junction unmatched. The CDR3, as DNA: TGTGCCAGCAGCTTAGTCGGTAGCGGGAGCCCGACGTTATACGAGCAGTACTTC. Its translation: CASSLVGSGSPTLYEQYF.

The V gene is TRBV9, the J gene TRBJ2-5; D gene unclear. From germline, CDR1 is SGDLS and CDR2 YYNGEE. The ends were cut back, 0 bases at V and 4 bases at J, with 10 bases in the middle. This CDR3 contains 14 residues. The CDR3: CASSVEGSAETQYF. CDR3 bases: TGTGCCAGCAGCGTAGAAGGATCTGCAGAGACCCAGTACTTC.

J is TRBJ2-2 and V is TRBV9; D remains unclear. Germline-derived CDR1 and CDR2 are SGDLS and YYNGEE. The CDR3 covers 14 residues. Trimming removed 5 bases at V and 1 base at J, with 9 bases between. CDR3 in amino acids: CASRYSWNTGELFF. In DNA form, the CDR3 reads TGTGCCAGCAGATACTCTTGGAACACCGGGGAGCTGTTTTTT.

The V and J genes are TRBV15 and TRBJ1-5, with no clear D. The CDR3 contains 16 residues. The germline V gene encodes CDR1 LNHNV and CDR2 YYDKDF (reference sequence). V lost 4 bases to trimming and J lost 0 bases, with 13 bases between them. CDR3 sequence: CATSTTWEDSNQPQHF. DNA for the CDR3: TGTGCCACCAGCACTACTTGGGAAGATAGCAATCAGCCCCAGCATTTT. Full variable domain (remainder filled in from reference TRBV15 and TRBJ1-5): DAMVIQNPRYQVTQFGKPVTLSCSQTLNHNVMYWYQQKSSQAPKLLFHYYDKDFNNEADTPDNFQSRRPNTSFCFLDIRSPGLGDTAMYLCATSTTWEDSNQPQHFGDGTRLSIL.

The V call is TRBV10-3, the J call TRBJ2-7; maybe TRBD2 (5 bases). CDR3 length: 13 amino acids. Germline CDR1 is ENHRY and CDR2 is SYGVKD. The V end was cut by 3 bases, the J end by 8 bases, with 14 bases between. CDR3 region: CAISDGVGVQQYF. The CDR3 nucleotides read TGTGCCATCAGTGACGGTGTGGGAGTTCAGCAGTACTTC.

V and J are TRBV7-2 and TRBJ2-1; 8 bases are a match to TRBD1. The CDR3 runs to 14 residues. The germline V gene encodes CDR1 SGHTA and CDR2 FQGNSA. J was trimmed by 12 bases and V by 5 bases; bases with no gene match: 12. The CDR3 protein is CASSPGQGLLGQFF. CDR3 sequence (DNA): TGTGCCAGCAGCCCTGGACAGGGTCTGCTAGGGCAGTTCTTC. Using reference TRBV7-2 and TRBJ2-1 for the parts outside the CDR3, the full variable domain is GAGVSQSPSNKVTEKGKDVELRCDPISGHTALYWYRQSLGQGLEFLIYFQGNSAPDKSGLPSDRFSAERTGGSVSTLTIQRTQQEDSAVYLCASSPGQGLLGQFFGPGTRLTVL.

This chain joins TRBV27 and TRBJ2-7, with 9 bases fitting TRBD1. Germline V CDR1 and CDR2: MNHEY, SMNVEV (reference sequence). The CDR3 extends over 13 amino acids. J gave up 3 bases and V 7 bases, and 4 bases lay outside the gene matches. The CDR3 DNA reads as TGTGCCAGCACGTCGGGACAGGGCTACGAGCAGTACTTC. Residues: CASTSGQGYEQYF.

The rearrangement joins TRBV7-6 to TRBJ1-1; D unresolved. Germline V gene data show CDR1 as SGHVS and CDR2 as FNYEAQ. This CDR3 comprises 13 residues. V lost 6 bases and J 1 base, leaving 9 bases between the germline ends. CDR3 amino acids: CASSFGPNTEAFF. The CDR3 nucleotides read TGTGCCAGCAGTTTTGGCCCGAACACTGAAGCTTTCTTT.

This chain links TRBV30 with TRBJ2-5; D possibly corresponds to TRBD2 (7 bases). V shed 3 bases and J shed 9 bases, with 23 bases lying between them. Germline CDR1 is GTSNPN and CDR2 is SVGIG (reference sequence). CDR3 length: 15 residues. CDR3 nucleotide sequence: TGTGCCTGGAGGGTAGGGGGAGGGGCTTGGGAGGCCCAGTACTTC. It is translated as CAWRVGGGAWEAQYF.

The gene calls are TRBV4-1 and TRBJ1-1; tentatively, D is TRBD1 (6 bases). In germline, CDR1 is MGHRA, CDR2 YSYEKL. This CDR3 is 15 amino acids long. The V end was cut by 0 bases, the J end by 0 bases, with 8 bases between. The CDR3, as DNA: TGCGCCAGCAGCCAAGAGGGACATCTGAACACTGAAGCTTTCTTT. Protein: CASSQEGHLNTEAFF.

The genes are TRBV27 and TRBJ2-1; D gene unclear. This CDR3 is 12 amino acids long. CDR1 and CDR2 (germline): MNHEY, SMNVEV (reference sequence). Between the trimmed V and J ends, which lost 5 bases and 7 bases, there was a span of 9 bases. CDR3 protein: CASSSRWNEQFF. The CDR3 bases are TGTGCCAGCAGTAGTCGGTGGAATGAGCAGTTCTTC.

V usage is TRBV28 and J usage is TRBJ1-1; D might be TRBD1 (5 bases). In germline, CDR1 is MDHEN, CDR2 SYDVKM. The V and J ends lost 7 bases and 1 base respectively, with 16 bases between them. The CDR3 runs to 15 residues. The CDR3 sequence: CASNPREGPNTEAFF. In DNA form, the CDR3 reads TGTGCCAGCAACCCGAGGGAGGGGCCGAACACTGAAGCTTTCTTT.